This T cell receptor (beta chain) derives from a study of Tregs in tolerant kidney transplant recipients. General study points: This study did not directly address biological reproducibility. Few patients were studied, so findings need validation in larger groups.

Measured with immunoSEQ multiplex PCR; TCRdb has only the in-frame clones, and not every one. The sample records about 44,000 clones, around 95% being singletons. Comments on this clone: Its target is not known.

The CDR3 is 16 amino acids. The germline CDR1 and CDR2 sequences are MNHNY and SVGAGI (reference sequence). Trimming at V came to 6 bases and at J to 1 base, leaving 7 bases not matched to a gene. Input material: Tregs from blood cultured with allogeneic cells. The sequence came from a human donor in good health. The gene calls are TRBV6-6 and TRBJ2-2; 8 positions agree with TRBD2. The CDR3 reads CASRSPAGGNTGELFF. CDR3 in DNA: TGTGCCAGCAGGTCCCCGGCGGGGGGGAACACCGGGGAGCTGTTTTTT.